The entry below describes one TCR beta chain. Profiling relied on immunoSEQ multiplex PCR, and the TCRdb table lists in-frame clones only, not all of them. The sample lists roughly 69,000 clones, 80% to 95% occurring once. This CDR3 is 16 amino acids long. V lost 0 bases, J lost 4 bases, and 5 bases stayed unmatched. The germline V gene encodes CDR1 LGHNT and CDR2 FRNRAP. This sample stems from a study of T cell changes during pregnancy in multiple sclerosis. The receptor comes from a female donor with multiple sclerosis, enrolled in a pregnancy study. The sample consisted of peripheral blood, taken in the second trimester of pregnancy. The V gene is TRBV12-5, the J gene TRBJ2-7, with 11 positions matching TRBD1. This chain's CDR3 is CASGLVTGQGAYEQYF. CDR3 nucleotides: TGTGCTAGTGGTTTGGTAACAGGACAGGGGGCTTACGAGCAGTACTTC.